This entry is about one T cell receptor (beta chain). Sequence at one end of the junction differs from germline and may be a read error. Sequencing used immunoSEQ multiplex PCR; TCRdb keeps in-frame clones, though not all of them. Among about 470,000 clones listed, around 91% were seen once. The data were obtained in a study of Ad26.COV2.S vaccination and SARS-CoV-2 variants. This CDR3 spans 15 amino acids. Germline assignment: CDR1 SSHAT and CDR2 FNYEAQ (reference sequence). Documented treatment: around 19 received Ad26.COV2.S at low or high dose, single or two shots; 5 received placebo; per-sample allocation not given. Samples were taken on day 63 after the first vaccine or placebo injection.

This clonotype was obtained from a person between 18 and 60 years old who received the Ad26.COV2.S COVID-19 vaccine or a placebo. The input for sequencing was peripheral blood, taken in a trial of Ad26.COV2.S vaccine versus placebo. The chain carries TRBV7-7 and TRBJ2-5, with D tentatively TRBD2 (6 bases). The CDR3 reads CASSRLSAGLETQYF. The DNA for the CDR3 is TGTGCTAGCAGCCGCCTGTCGGCGGGGTTGGAGACCCAGTACTTC.